This entry lists 26 T cell receptor beta chains sequenced from one sample in a study of blood T cell repertoires in COVID-19. Repertoires were generated with immunoSEQ multiplex PCR, while TCRdb's copy carries only in-frame clones and drops some. The sample records approximately 130,000 clones, roughly four fifths being singletons. The sample was peripheral blood. The receptors were gathered from a human donor in a cohort sampled during active COVID-19.

The rearrangement joins TRBV7-8 to TRBJ2-7; TRBD2 aligns across 11 bases. CDR1 is SGHVS, CDR2 FQNEAQ, per germline. The V and J ends lost 8 bases and 2 bases, in that order; junction bases with no gene match: 8. The CDR3 loop spans 15 amino acids. CDR3 bases: TGTGCCAGCCAAATAGCGGGGGGGACGGCCTACGAGCAGTACTTC. Translation gives CASQIAGGTAYEQYF. The full variable domain, its missing parts supplied by reference TRBV7-8 and TRBJ2-7, is GAGVSQSPRYKVAKRGQDVALRCDPISGHVSLFWYQQALGQGPEFLTYFQNEAQLDKSGLPSDRFFAERPEGSVSTLKIQRTQQEDSAVYLCASQIAGGTAYEQYFGPGTRLTVT.

V gene TRBV27 combines with J gene TRBJ1-2; D possibly corresponds to TRBD1 (6 bases). Per germline, CDR1 MNHEY and CDR2 SMNVEV (reference sequence). V lost 11 bases and J lost 6, with 22 bases in between. The CDR3 is made up of 14 amino acids. Here the CDR3 reads CAGVTGPAGDGYTF. In nucleotides, the CDR3 is TGTGCCGGAGTTACAGGGCCGGCGGGTGATGGCTACACCTTC.

The rearrangement joins TRBV5-1 to TRBJ2-7, with 7 bases aligning to TRBD2. With 4 bases clipped from V and 0 bases from J, the junction kept 4 bases outside the gene matches. CDR3 length: 14 residues. Looked up from germline, CDR1 is SGHRS and CDR2 is YFSETQ. The CDR3 coding sequence is TGCGCCAGCAGCCAGAGCGGGGCCTCCTACGAGCAGTACTTC. It codes for CASSQSGASYEQYF.

V and J are TRBV5-8 and TRBJ1-2, with 7 bases aligning to TRBD1. The CDR3 covers 13 residues. V was pared by 2 bases and J by 6 bases, with 4 bases of the junction left unmatched. CDR1 and CDR2 from the germline V gene are SGHTS and YDEGEE. The CDR3, as DNA: TGTGCCAGCAGCTTCGTTCAGGGGGATGGCTACACCTTC. Protein sequence: CASSFVQGDGYTF.

The rearrangement uses TRBV2 and TRBJ1-1; 8 bases line up with TRBD1. Germline CDR1 reads SNHLY; CDR2 reads FYNNEI. Unmatched junction bases numbered 6, after V lost 5 bases and J lost 10 bases. The CDR3 consists of 12 residues. The CDR3 region is CASSRQGAPAFF. The CDR3 nucleotides read TGTGCCAGCAGTAGGCAGGGGGCGCCAGCTTTCTTT.

This clone was detected once. The J gene is TRBJ2-5, the V gene TRBV27, with D possibly TRBD2 on 5 matching bases. Trimming cost V 2 bases and J 4 bases, with 8 bases left between them. The V gene's germline CDR1 is MNHEY and CDR2 SMNVEV (reference sequence). This CDR3 is built from 13 residues. CDR3 sequence reads: CASSLTRGETQYF. The CDR3 DNA reads TGTGCCAGCAGTTTAACCCGGGGAGAGACCCAGTACTTC.

The chain combines TRBV13 with TRBJ2-1, with 7 bases fitting TRBD2. The CDR3 runs 14 residues. J gave up 7 bases and V 9 bases, and 12 bases lay outside the gene matches. Germline V gene lookup returns CDR1 PRHDT and CDR2 FYEKMQ (reference sequence). CDR3 nucleotide sequence: TGTGCCAGTCACTCCGGGACTACCAAGAATGAGCAGTTCTTC. Residues: CASHSGTTKNEQFF.

This clone was counted a few times. V usage is TRBV28 and J usage is TRBJ1-4, with D maybe TRBD1 (6 bases). CDR1 is MDHEN, CDR2 SYDVKM, per germline. Trimming cost V 5 bases and J 7 bases, with 14 bases left between them. The CDR3 has 14 residues. Written as DNA, the CDR3 is TGTGCCAGCAGTGCCGGGGGGGGGCTTGAAAAACTGTTTTTT. Translated, it gives CASSAGGGLEKLFF.

The gene calls are TRBV14 and TRBJ2-1; TRBD1 is a possible D gene (6 bases). The CDR3 is 17 residues long. Trimming took 1 base from V and 9 from J, leaving 22 bases between them. Germline CDR1 SGHDN, CDR2 FVKESK. CDR3 loop: CASSQVAVVGPQGEQFF. DNA for the CDR3: TGTGCCAGCAGCCAAGTAGCCGTCGTGGGGCCACAGGGTGAGCAGTTCTTC. Full variable domain (rest looked up from reference TRBV14 and TRBJ2-1): EAGVTQFPSHSVIEKGQTVTLRCDPISGHDNLYWYRRVMGKEIKFLLHFVKESKQDESGMPNNRFLAERTGGTYSTLKVQPAELEDSGVYFCASSQVAVVGPQGEQFFGPGTRLTVL.

This chain links TRBV9 with TRBJ1-5; TRBD1 matches at 9 bases. Germline CDR1 reads SGDLS; CDR2 reads YYNGEE. This CDR3 contains 15 residues. V shed 0 bases and J 6 bases; nucleotides not matched to a gene: 4. The CDR3 protein is CASSVGTGDAQPQHF. Written as DNA, the CDR3 is TGTGCCAGCAGCGTAGGGACAGGGGACGCTCAGCCCCAGCATTTT.

V is TRBV6-5 and J is TRBJ1-1, with D perhaps TRBD1 (5 bases). Germline CDR1 is MNHEY and CDR2 is SVGAGI. V lost 2 bases and J 0 bases, leaving 7 bases between the germline ends. The CDR3 length is 14 residues. As DNA, the CDR3 is TGTGCCAGCAGTTACGACAGTATGAACACTGAAGCTTTCTTT. It is translated as CASSYDSMNTEAFF.

The J gene is TRBJ1-5, the V gene TRBV30; TRBD1 matches 9 bases. The V segment lost 5 bases and the J segment 4 bases; nucleotides outside the gene matches: 3. The CDR3 runs 13 residues. The germline V gene encodes CDR1 GTSNPN and CDR2 SVGIG (reference sequence). The CDR3 nucleotides are TGTGCCTGGTCCGGGACAGGGAATCAGCCCCAGCATTTT. Encoded protein: CAWSGTGNQPQHF.

The chain is built from TRBV19 and TRBJ2-7, with 7 bases lining up with TRBD1. CDR1 is LNHDA and CDR2 is SQIVND in the germline V gene (reference sequence). Unmatched junction bases numbered 10, after V lost 4 bases and J lost 4 bases. This CDR3 is 15 amino acids long. The CDR3: CASSTRDSRRYEQYF. The DNA of the CDR3 is TGTGCCAGTAGTACAAGGGACAGCCGCCGATACGAGCAGTACTTC.

V usage is TRBV6-1 and J usage is TRBJ2-2, with TRBD2 matching over 10 bases. CDR3 length: 17 residues. Trimming cost V 0 bases and J 9 bases; bases outside gene matches: 10. Germline V lookup: CDR1 MNHNS, CDR2 SASEGT. The CDR3 region has the DNA TGTGCCAGCAGTGAAGCAAAAAGCGGGGGGGCCCGCCGGGAGCTGTTTTTT. It translates to CASSEAKSGGARRELFF.

The V call is TRBV30, the J call TRBJ1-6, with a weak D call TRBD1 (5 bases). Germline CDR1 and CDR2: GTSNPN and SVGIG (reference sequence). Deletions cut 3 bases from V and 7 bases from J, with 19 bases between. This CDR3 is 16 amino acids long. CDR3 DNA: TGTGCCTGGAGCGCCTTCAGGGCAGTTTTAAATTCACCCCTCCACTTT. Amino acids: CAWSAFRAVLNSPLHF.

The chain recombines TRBV11-2 with TRBJ2-5; D may be TRBD2 (6 bases). Germline CDR1 reads SGHAT; CDR2 reads FQNNGV. Deletions cut 1 base from V and 5 bases from J, with 17 bases between. The CDR3 runs to 16 residues. In DNA, the CDR3 is TGTGCCAGCAGCTTAGTTCGTGGGGGAGGAGTTGAGACCCAGTACTTC. Amino acid sequence: CASSLVRGGGVETQYF.

V is TRBV2 and J is TRBJ1-4; weak D call: TRBD1 (6 bases). This CDR3 contains 12 residues. The V end lost 7 bases, the J end lost 3 bases, and 6 bases lay between the germline ends. From germline, CDR1 is SNHLY and CDR2 FYNNEI. The CDR3 DNA is TGTGCCAGCAACAGGGCTAATGAAAAACTGTTTTTT. The encoded protein is CASNRANEKLFF.

The V gene is TRBV11-2, the J gene TRBJ1-1; no clear D gene. Germline loops: CDR1 SGHAT, CDR2 FQNNGV. This CDR3 spans 13 amino acids. Between the trimmed V and J ends, which lost 2 bases and 6 bases, there was a span of 10 bases. CDR3 in DNA: TGTGCCAGCAGCTTACCGAGTAGAGCTGAAGCTTTCTTT. Its translation: CASSLPSRAEAFF. Looking up the rest from reference TRBV11-2 and TRBJ1-1 gives the full variable domain: EAGVAQSPRYKIIEKRQSVAFWCNPISGHATLYWYQQILGQGPKLLIQFQNNGVVDDSQLPKDRFSAERLKGVDSTLKIQPAKLEDSAVYLCASSLPSRAEAFFGQGTRLTVV.

The V and J genes are TRBV29-1 and TRBJ2-7, with TRBD2 as a possible D gene (6 bases). Per germline, CDR1 SQVTM and CDR2 ANQGSEA. V lost 2 bases and J lost 6, with 8 bases in between. The CDR3 totals 11 residues. The CDR3 reads CSVESGSEQYF. Written as DNA, the CDR3 is TGCAGCGTTGAATCCGGGAGCGAGCAGTACTTC.

There are a few counts of this clone. The chain has TRBV6-5 and TRBJ1-1; possible D gene TRBD1, 5 bases. The V and J ends lost 6 bases and 1 base respectively, with 15 bases between them. Germline CDR1 and CDR2: MNHEY and SVGAGI. The CDR3 is 15 residues long. DNA of the CDR3: TGTGCCAGCAGCGCAGGGTATGTCCAGAACACTGAAGCTTTCTTT. Its protein product is CASSAGYVQNTEAFF.

Here the CDR3 reads CASNADRGLEETQYF. The CDR3 bases are TGTGCCAGTAATGCGGACAGGGGGCTCGAAGAGACCCAGTACTTC. The chain employs TRBV19 and TRBJ2-5, with 11 nucleotides matching TRBD1. J was trimmed by 3 bases and V by 7 bases; bases with no gene match: 7. This CDR3 has 15 amino acids. CDR1 and CDR2 (germline): LNHDA, SQIVND (reference sequence).

The table lists this clone with a count of one. The CDR3 reads CASSSEPSSYTF. CDR3 DNA sequence: TGTGCCAGCAGTTCAGAACCCAGTAGCTACACCTTC. The V call is TRBV6-5, the J call TRBJ1-2, with no clear D. This CDR3 contains 12 residues. In germline, CDR1 is MNHEY, CDR2 SVGAGI. Trimming shortened V by 4 bases and J by 9 bases, and 12 bases separated the two germline ends.

This clone was detected only once. This chain uses TRBV18 with TRBJ2-7, with 15 bases fitting TRBD2. This CDR3 contains 17 residues. The V gene's germline CDR1 is KGHSH and CDR2 LQKENI. J was trimmed by 1 base and V by 1 base; bases with no gene match: 2. The CDR3 here is CASSPRGLAGGSYEQYF. The CDR3 nucleotides are TGTGCCAGCTCACCACGGGGACTAGCGGGGGGTTCCTACGAGCAGTACTTC. Looking up the rest from reference TRBV18 and TRBJ2-7 gives the full variable domain: NAGVMQNPRHLVRRRGQEARLRCSPMKGHSHVYWYRQLPEEGLKFMVYLQKENIIDESGMPKERFSAEFPKEGPSILRIQQVVRGDSAAYFCASSPRGLAGGSYEQYFGPGTRLTVT.

The chain employs TRBV18 and TRBJ2-3; 7 positions agree with TRBD2. Germline V gene sequence: CDR1 KGHSH, CDR2 LQKENI. There are 18 residues in the CDR3. Losses at the gene ends were 3 bases for V and 0 bases for J; bases not matched to a gene: 12. The DNA of the CDR3 is TGTGCCAGCTCACCTCGATTCGGGGGGTCTCTTAGCACAGATACGCAGTATTTT. This sequence encodes CASSPRFGGSLSTDTQYF.

The chain joins TRBV7-8 to TRBJ1-5, with 9 positions matching TRBD1. In germline, CDR1 is SGHVS, CDR2 FQNEAQ. The CDR3 has 17 amino acids. V gave up 3 bases and J gave up 1 base; unmatched junction bases: 7. The CDR3 DNA is TGTGCCAGCAGCTTGGACAGGGGAAGGGGAAGCAATCAGCCCCAGCATTTT. As protein: CASSLDRGRGSNQPQHF.

The chain combines TRBV19 with TRBJ1-1, with D possibly TRBD1 on 5 matching bases. This CDR3 has 16 residues. CDR1 is LNHDA, CDR2 SQIVND, per germline (reference sequence). V was trimmed by 6 bases and J by 1 base, leaving 18 bases between them. This CDR3 is CASSDSLEQGNTEAFF. The CDR3 DNA reads TGTGCCAGTAGCGATTCCTTGGAGCAGGGGAACACTGAAGCTTTCTTT. Looking up the rest from reference TRBV19 and TRBJ1-1 gives the full variable domain: DGGITQSPKYLFRKEGQNVTLSCEQNLNHDAMYWYRQDPGQGLRLIYYSQIVNDFQKGDIAEGYSVSREKKESFPLTVTSAQKNPTAFYLCASSDSLEQGNTEAFFGQGTRLTVV.